These T cell receptor beta chains were read from a single sample in a study of cytomegalovirus exposure and HLA in healthy donors. TCRdb's copy holds only in-frame clones and misses some; the assay was immunoSEQ multiplex PCR. The sample contains some 190,000 clones, 75% to 90% of which appear only once. Sequencing used PBMCs. The receptors come from a boy younger than 10 in good health and CMV-seronegative. CDR3s include the opening cysteine and the closing phenylalanine or tryptophan. Fields, in order: V gene, CDR3 protein.

V gene: TRBV30
CDR3 protein: CAWSGLAGGTRNEQFF

V gene: TRBV5-6
CDR3 protein: CASGGQDSGELFF

V gene: TRBV28
CDR3 protein: CASSDMTRYEQYF

V gene: TRBV27
CDR3 protein: CASSPGTGAVGYTF

V gene: TRBV5-6
CDR3 protein: CASSLITEGYEQYF

V gene: TRBV6-5
CDR3 protein: CASSRGLAGLDTQYF

V gene: TRBV6-5
CDR3 protein: CASSGLVDGYTF

V gene: TRBV6-5
CDR3 protein: CASSNKNTGELFF

V gene: TRBV28
CDR3 protein: CASSPRDRRTDTQYF

V gene: TRBV5-1
CDR3 protein: CASSLGGRRRASYEQYF

V gene: TRBV5-1
CDR3 protein: CASSLAEGAGEKLFF

V gene: TRBV5-1
CDR3 protein: CASSLGGTGGLNTEAFF

V gene: TRBV7-9
CDR3 protein: CASSSVGMTAHTDTQYF

V gene: TRBV27
CDR3 protein: CASSPYRGLGAYEQYF

V gene: TRBV7-2
CDR3 protein: CASSLVAYQETQYF

V gene: TRBV9
CDR3 protein: CASSPPGAGQGALRAEAFF

V gene: TRBV12-5
CDR3 protein: CASGFDRGFEGYTF

V gene: TRBV4-2
CDR3 protein: CASSQGLERSTEAFF

V gene: TRBV11-2
CDR3 protein: CASSLEQQGRWGQPQHF

V gene: TRBV29-1
CDR3 protein: CSVGGKTGELFF

V gene: TRBV27
CDR3 protein: CASRELAVTDTQYF

V gene: TRBV5-1
CDR3 protein: CASSLYPGHPYSPLHF

V gene: TRBV7-3
CDR3 protein: CASSFRTGSTDTQYF

V gene: TRBV7-7
CDR3 protein: CASSLDPGNEQFF

V gene: TRBV7-9
CDR3 protein: CASRPATGNPEAFF

V gene: TRBV6-1
CDR3 protein: CATVESSGHTDTQYF

V gene: TRBV18
CDR3 protein: CASSPPGQGFYEQYF

V gene: TRBV30
CDR3 protein: CAWRVSGANVLTF

V gene: TRBV28
CDR3 protein: CASSGMGQGATGEKLFF

V gene: TRBV19
CDR3 protein: CASTSPWTGFVEAFF

V gene: TRBV6-1
CDR3 protein: CASKGQGPNTEAFF

V gene: TRBV5-8
CDR3 protein: CASSLRDRGFLNTEAFF

V gene: TRBV20-1
CDR3 protein: CSASLEETQYF

V gene: TRBV6-1
CDR3 protein: CASSGGQAQTYNEQFF

V gene: TRBV7-8
CDR3 protein: CASSYGESNQPQHF

V gene: TRBV30
CDR3 protein: CAWSGGTSRGQYF

V gene: TRBV9
CDR3 protein: CASSDTGFYGYTF

V gene: TRBV29-1
CDR3 protein: CSVAGEQFF

V gene: TRBV29-1
CDR3 protein: CSVVGYGDTEAFF

V gene: TRBV25-1
CDR3 protein: CASSEGRGVEEQYF

V gene: TRBV6-1
CDR3 protein: CATPLAGTRADTQYF

V gene: TRBV29-1
CDR3 protein: CSVDGGGGSLEAFF

V gene: TRBV6-1
CDR3 protein: CASFRVNTGELFF

V gene: TRBV20-1
CDR3 protein: CSARLIHEQFF

V gene: TRBV11-2
CDR3 protein: CASSFPPGWSRRTEQFF

V gene: TRBV7-9
CDR3 protein: CASSFNDRGTGELFF

V gene: TRBV7-8
CDR3 protein: CASSLSLSGGTYNEQFF

V gene: TRBV28
CDR3 protein: CASSLGTDGYTF

V gene: TRBV4-2
CDR3 protein: CASRLSQQGFNEKLFF

V gene: TRBV27
CDR3 protein: CASSRLAGFLGTDTQYF

V gene: TRBV6-1
CDR3 protein: CASSLGGGYGYTF

V gene: TRBV28
CDR3 protein: CASSFDRWAYGYTF